This T cell receptor beta chain was recovered during a study of response to subunit inactivated influenza vaccine. V lost 5 bases to trimming and J lost 1 base; unmatched junction nucleotides: 9. This CDR3 region has 16 residues. CDR1 is SQVTM and CDR2 is ANQGSEA in the germline V gene. Study-level points and caveats: A suggestion made by the authors is that each seasonal influenza vaccination recruits few new T cells.

In its sample, this clonotype was seen a few times. Its antigen is currently unknown. TCRdb re-called the RT-PCR reads with MiXCR, one entry per CDR3 protein. The sample contains about 780,000 distinct CDR3 sequences, roughly 20% of which appear only once. J is TRBJ2-3 and V is TRBV29-1; 10 bases are a match to TRBD2. This specimen was PBMCs from blood, taken about 5 days after vaccination. The sequence derives from a man aged 50 or older who received an inactivated influenza vaccine. CDR3 amino acids: CSVLFRLAGGTDTQYF. CDR3 nucleotide sequence: TGCAGCGTTTTATTTCGGCTAGCGGGAGGCACAGATACGCAGTATTTT.